In its sample, the clone carrying this T cell receptor beta chain was seen once. The data were obtained in a study of blood T cell repertoires in COVID-19. On the study more broadly: Samples representing acute and convalescent COVID-19 were sourced from the United States, Italy and Spain. PBMCs, B-cell-depleted T cells, or T cells were the source of the cDNA or gDNA that made up the material.

CDR3 size: 13 residues. Germline V lookup: CDR1 SGHRS, CDR2 YFSETQ. After removal of 1 base from V and 12 bases from J, the junction contained 1 base not matched to a gene. This table comes from immunoSEQ multiplex PCR, and its TCRdb copy is limited to in-frame clones, with some not included. The profile shows more than 15,000 clones, 70% to 90% of them singletons. The chain joins TRBV5-1 to TRBJ2-5, with TRBD2 identical over 15 bases. The specimen was peripheral blood. The source of this sequence is a man in his forties or fifties with active COVID-19. The CDR3 region is CASSLRTSGREYF. The CDR3 nucleotides read TGCGCCAGCAGCTTGCGGACTAGCGGGAGGGAGTACTTC.